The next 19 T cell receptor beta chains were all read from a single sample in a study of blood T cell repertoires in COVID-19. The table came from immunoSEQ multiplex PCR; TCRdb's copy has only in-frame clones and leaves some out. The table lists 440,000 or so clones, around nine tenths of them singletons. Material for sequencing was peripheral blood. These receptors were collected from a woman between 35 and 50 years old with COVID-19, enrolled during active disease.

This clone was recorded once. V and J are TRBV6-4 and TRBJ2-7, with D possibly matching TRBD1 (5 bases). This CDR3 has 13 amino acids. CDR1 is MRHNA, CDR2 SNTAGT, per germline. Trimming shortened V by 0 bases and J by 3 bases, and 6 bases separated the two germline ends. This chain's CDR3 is CASSDSQGYEQYF. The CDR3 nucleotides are TGTGCCAGCAGTGACTCGCAGGGCTACGAGCAGTACTTC.

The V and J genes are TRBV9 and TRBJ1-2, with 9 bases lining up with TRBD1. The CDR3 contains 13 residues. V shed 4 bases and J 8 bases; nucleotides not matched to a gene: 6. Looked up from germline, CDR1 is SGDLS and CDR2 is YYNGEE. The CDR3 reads CASSSTGGVGYTF. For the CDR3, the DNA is TGTGCCAGCAGCTCTACAGGGGGCGTCGGCTACACCTTC. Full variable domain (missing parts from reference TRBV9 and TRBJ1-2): DSGVTQTPKHLITATGQRVTLRCSPRSGDLSVYWYQQSLDQGLQFLIQYYNGEERAKGNILERFSAQQFPDLHSELNLSSLELGDSALYFCASSSTGGVGYTFGSGTRLTVV.

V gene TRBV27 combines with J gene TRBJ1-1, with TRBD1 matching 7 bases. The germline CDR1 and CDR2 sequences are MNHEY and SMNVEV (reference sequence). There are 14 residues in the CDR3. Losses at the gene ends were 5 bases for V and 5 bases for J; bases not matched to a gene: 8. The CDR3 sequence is CASSPGTAPTEAFF. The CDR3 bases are TGTGCCAGCAGTCCCGGGACAGCCCCGACTGAAGCTTTCTTT.

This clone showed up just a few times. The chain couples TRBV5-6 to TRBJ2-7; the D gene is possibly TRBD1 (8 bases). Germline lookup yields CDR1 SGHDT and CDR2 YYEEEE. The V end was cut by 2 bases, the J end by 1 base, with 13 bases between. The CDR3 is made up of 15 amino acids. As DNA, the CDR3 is TGTGCCAGCAGCTTAAGCGGGACAGGATCCTACGAGCAGTACTTC. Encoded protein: CASSLSGTGSYEQYF.

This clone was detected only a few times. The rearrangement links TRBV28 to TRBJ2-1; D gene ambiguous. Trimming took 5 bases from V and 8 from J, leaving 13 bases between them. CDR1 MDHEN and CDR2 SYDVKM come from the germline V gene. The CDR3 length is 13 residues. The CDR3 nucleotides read TGTGCCAGCAGTGAAGAACAAAATGATGAGCAGTTCTTC. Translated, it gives CASSEEQNDEQFF.

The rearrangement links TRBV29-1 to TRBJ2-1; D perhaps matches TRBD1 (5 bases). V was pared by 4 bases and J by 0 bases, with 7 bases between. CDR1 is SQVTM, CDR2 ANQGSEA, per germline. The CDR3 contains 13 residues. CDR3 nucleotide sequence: TGCAGCGTTGGACAGATCTCCTACAATGAGCAGTTCTTC. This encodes CSVGQISYNEQFF.

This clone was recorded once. The CDR3 DNA reads TGTGCCAGCAGCCCTACAGGGGATCTTCAGCCCCAGCATTTT. This sequence encodes CASSPTGDLQPQHF. The rearrangement uses TRBV6-2 or TRBV6-3 and TRBJ1-5, with 7 bases aligning to TRBD1. CDR1 is MNHEY and CDR2 is SVGEGT in the germline V gene. V dropped 6 bases and J dropped 6; count of bases not matched to a gene: 8. CDR3 length: 14 residues.

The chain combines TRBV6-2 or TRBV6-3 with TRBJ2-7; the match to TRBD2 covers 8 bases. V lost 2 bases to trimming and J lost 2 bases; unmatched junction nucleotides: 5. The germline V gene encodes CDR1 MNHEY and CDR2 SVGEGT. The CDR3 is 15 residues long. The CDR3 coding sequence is TGTGCCAGCAGTTACCGAACTAGCGGAGCCTACGAGCAGTACTTC. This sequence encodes CASSYRTSGAYEQYF.

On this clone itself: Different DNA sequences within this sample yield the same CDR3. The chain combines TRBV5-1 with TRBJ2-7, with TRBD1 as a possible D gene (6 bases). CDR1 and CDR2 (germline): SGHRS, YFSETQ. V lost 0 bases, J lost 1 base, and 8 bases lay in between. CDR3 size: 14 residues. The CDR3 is CASSLGQASYEQYF. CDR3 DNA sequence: TGCGCCAGCAGCTTGGGACAGGCATCCTACGAGCAGTACTTC.

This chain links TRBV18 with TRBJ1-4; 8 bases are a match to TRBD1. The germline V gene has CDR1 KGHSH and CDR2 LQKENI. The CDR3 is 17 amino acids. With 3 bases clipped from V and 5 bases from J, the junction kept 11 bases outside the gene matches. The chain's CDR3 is CASSPRAGTGLNEKLFF. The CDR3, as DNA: TGTGCCAGCTCACCTAGAGCCGGGACAGGCCTCAATGAAAAACTGTTTTTT.

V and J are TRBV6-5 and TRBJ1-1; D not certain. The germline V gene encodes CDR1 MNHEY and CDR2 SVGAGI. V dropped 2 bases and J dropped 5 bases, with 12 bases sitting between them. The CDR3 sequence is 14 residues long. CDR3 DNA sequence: TGTGCCAGCAGTTACCGGGTTATGTTAACTGAAGCTTTCTTT. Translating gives CASSYRVMLTEAFF.

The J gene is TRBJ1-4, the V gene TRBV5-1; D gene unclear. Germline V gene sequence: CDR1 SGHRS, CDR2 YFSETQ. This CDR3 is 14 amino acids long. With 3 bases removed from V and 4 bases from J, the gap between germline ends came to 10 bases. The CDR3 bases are TGCGCCAGCAGCTCCACCGGAGTTAATGAAAAACTGTTTTTT. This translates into CASSSTGVNEKLFF.

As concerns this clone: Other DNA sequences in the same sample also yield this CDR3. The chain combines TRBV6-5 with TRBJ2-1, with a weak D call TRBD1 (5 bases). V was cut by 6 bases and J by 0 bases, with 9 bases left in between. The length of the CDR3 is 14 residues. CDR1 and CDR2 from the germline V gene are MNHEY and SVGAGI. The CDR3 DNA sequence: TGTGCCAGCAGAACAGGCTTCTCCTACAATGAGCAGTTCTTC. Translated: CASRTGFSYNEQFF.

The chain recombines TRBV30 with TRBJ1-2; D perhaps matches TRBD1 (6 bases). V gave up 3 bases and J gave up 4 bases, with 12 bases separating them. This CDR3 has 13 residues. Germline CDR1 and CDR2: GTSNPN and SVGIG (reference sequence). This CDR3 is CAWRPVDSYGYTF. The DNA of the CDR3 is TGTGCCTGGAGACCGGTGGACAGCTATGGCTACACCTTC.

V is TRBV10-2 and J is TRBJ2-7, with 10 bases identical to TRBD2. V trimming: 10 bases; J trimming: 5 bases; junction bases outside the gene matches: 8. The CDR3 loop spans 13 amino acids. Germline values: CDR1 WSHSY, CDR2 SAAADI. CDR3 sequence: CAISSGRKDEQYF. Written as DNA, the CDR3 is TGCGCCATCTCTAGCGGGAGAAAGGACGAGCAGTACTTC.

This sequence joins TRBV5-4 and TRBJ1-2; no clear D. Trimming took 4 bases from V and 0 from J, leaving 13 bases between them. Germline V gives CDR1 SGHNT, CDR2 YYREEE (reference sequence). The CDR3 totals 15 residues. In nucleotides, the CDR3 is TGTGCCAGCAGCCAAGGAGGGTTAGCTAACTATGGCTACACCTTC. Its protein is CASSQGGLANYGYTF.

Here the CDR3 reads CASSEAQFLRSNQPQHF. The CDR3 DNA follows: TGTGCCAGCAGTGAAGCTCAATTTTTGCGGAGCAATCAGCCCCAGCATTTT. The chain joins TRBV6-1 to TRBJ1-5; D gene unclear. This CDR3 region has 17 residues. Deletions cut 0 bases from V and 1 base from J, with 13 bases between. Germline assignment: CDR1 MNHNS and CDR2 SASEGT.

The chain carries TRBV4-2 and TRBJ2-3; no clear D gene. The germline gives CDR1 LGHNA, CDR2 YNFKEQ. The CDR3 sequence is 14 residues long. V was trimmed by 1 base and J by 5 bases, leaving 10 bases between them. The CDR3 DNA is TGTGCCAGCAGCCAAGTAGTAAGCGTAGATACGCAGTATTTT. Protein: CASSQVVSVDTQYF.

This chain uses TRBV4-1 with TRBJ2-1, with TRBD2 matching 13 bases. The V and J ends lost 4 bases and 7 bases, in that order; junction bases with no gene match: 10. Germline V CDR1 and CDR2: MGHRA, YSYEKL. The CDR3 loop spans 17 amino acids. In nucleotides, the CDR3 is TGCGCCAGCAGCCTAAGGACTAGCGGGAGAATTTCGAATGAGCAGTTCTTC. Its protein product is CASSLRTSGRISNEQFF.